This TCR beta chain was identified in a study of post-analysis software for immune sequencing data. Study overall: In terms of disease course, relapsing-remitting, secondary progressive and progressive-relapsing multiple sclerosis were included.

This clonotype was found once. The antigen is undetermined. Tagging with unique molecular identifiers was a feature of the TCR beta cDNA libraries. TCRdb independently ran MiXCR on the PCR reads; one entry per CDR3 protein. The repertoire has 550,000 to 700,000 distinct CDR3 sequences, about 40% of them found once; the top ten carry around 1.7%. Whole-study findings and limits: Controls had lower frequencies than patients of 4 or 5 TRBV segments, which included TRBV5-6, TRBV5-1 and TRBV20-1.

Per the germline V gene, CDR1 is SQVTM and CDR2 is ANQGSEA. The V and J ends lost 8 bases and 0 bases respectively, with 14 bases between them. CDR3 length equals 13 residues. The sequencing input was blood. The J gene is TRBJ2-7, the V gene TRBV29-1, with TRBD1 as a possible D gene (5 bases). This TCR was recovered from a girl between 5 and 17 years old with multiple sclerosis. CDR3 in amino acids: CSTWTTSSYEQYF. The CDR3 DNA reads as TGCAGCACCTGGACAACCAGCTCCTACGAGCAGTACTTC.